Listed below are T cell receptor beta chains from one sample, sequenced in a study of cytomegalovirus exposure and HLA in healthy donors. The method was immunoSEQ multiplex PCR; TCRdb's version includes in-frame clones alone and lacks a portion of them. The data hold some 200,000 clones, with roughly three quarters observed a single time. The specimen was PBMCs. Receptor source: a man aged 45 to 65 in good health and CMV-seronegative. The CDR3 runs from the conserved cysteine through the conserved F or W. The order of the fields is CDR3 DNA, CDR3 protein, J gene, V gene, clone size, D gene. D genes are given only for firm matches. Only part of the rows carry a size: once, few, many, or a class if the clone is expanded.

CDR3nt: TGCAGCGTTGGAGCGGGAAGAGCCAAAAACATTCAGTACTTC; CDR3aa: CSVGAGRAKNIQYF; j_gene: TRBJ2-4; v_gene: TRBV29-1; abundance: NA; d_gene: TRBD2
CDR3nt: TGTGCCAGCAGTTTCAGGGGCCAGAACACCGGGGAGCTGTTTTTT; CDR3aa: CASSFRGQNTGELFF; j_gene: TRBJ2-2; v_gene: TRBV27; abundance: NA; d_gene: NA
CDR3nt: TGTGCCACCCGGGACAGCTCTGGGGCCAACGTCCTGACTTTT; CDR3aa: CATRDSSGANVLTF; j_gene: TRBJ2-6; v_gene: TRBV7-3; abundance: NA; d_gene: TRBD1
CDR3nt: TGTGCCAGCAGTGACTCTGCGGGAGTCAATGAGCAGTTCTTC; CDR3aa: CASSDSAGVNEQFF; j_gene: TRBJ2-1; v_gene: TRBV6-4; abundance: NA; d_gene: TRBD2
CDR3nt: TGTGCCAGCAGCGTTAGCGGGAGGGCGCCAGAGACCCAGTACTTC; CDR3aa: CASSVSGRAPETQYF; j_gene: TRBJ2-5; v_gene: TRBV9; abundance: NA; d_gene: TRBD2
CDR3nt: TGTGCCTGGAACCAGGGAGGTGAAAAACTGTTTTTT; CDR3aa: CAWNQGGEKLFF; j_gene: TRBJ1-4; v_gene: TRBV30; abundance: NA; d_gene: NA
CDR3nt: TGTGCCAGCAGCTTAGCGGGACTAGGCGTGAAGAACGAGCAGTACTTC; CDR3aa: CASSLAGLGVKNEQYF; j_gene: TRBJ2-7; v_gene: TRBV7-8; abundance: NA; d_gene: TRBD2
CDR3nt: TGTGCCAGCAGCCAAGGACCCGCTAGCGGAGGCACAGATACGCAGTATTTT; CDR3aa: CASSQGPASGGTDTQYF; j_gene: TRBJ2-3; v_gene: TRBV4-2; abundance: NA; d_gene: TRBD2
CDR3nt: TGTGCCACCCGGGGAGAGGGAACCGGGGAGCTGTTTTTT; CDR3aa: CATRGEGTGELFF; j_gene: TRBJ2-2; v_gene: TRBV27; abundance: NA; d_gene: NA
CDR3nt: TGCAGCGTTGAAGAGGAGAGCAGGGGGCAGGAGCAGTACTTC; CDR3aa: CSVEEESRGQEQYF; j_gene: TRBJ2-7; v_gene: TRBV29-1; abundance: few; d_gene: TRBD1
CDR3nt: TGTGCTAGCAGCGAGGGACTAAACAATGAGCAGTTCTTC; CDR3aa: CASSEGLNNEQFF; j_gene: TRBJ2-1; v_gene: TRBV7-7; abundance: NA; d_gene: TRBD2
CDR3nt: TGTGCCAGCAGTGAAGAGAGGGTCTCTGGAAACACCATATATTTT; CDR3aa: CASSEERVSGNTIYF; j_gene: TRBJ1-3; v_gene: TRBV6-1; abundance: NA; d_gene: NA
CDR3nt: TGTGCCTGGAGTGGCGGCGTCACTAGCACAGATACGCAGTATTTT; CDR3aa: CAWSGGVTSTDTQYF; j_gene: TRBJ2-3; v_gene: TRBV30; abundance: NA; d_gene: NA
CDR3nt: TGTGCCAGCAGCTTAGGGCTCGCTACTAGCGGGAGGAATTACGAGCAGTACTTC; CDR3aa: CASSLGLATSGRNYEQYF; j_gene: TRBJ2-7; v_gene: TRBV7-9; abundance: NA; d_gene: TRBD2
CDR3nt: TGCGCCAGCAGCGTTGGACTAGCGGGAGTATACGAGCAGTACTTC; CDR3aa: CASSVGLAGVYEQYF; j_gene: TRBJ2-7; v_gene: TRBV5-1; abundance: once; d_gene: TRBD2
CDR3nt: TGTGCCAGCAGCTTATTAATAGGGGTGGGCAATCAGCCCCAGCATTTT; CDR3aa: CASSLLIGVGNQPQHF; j_gene: TRBJ1-5; v_gene: TRBV7-2; abundance: NA; d_gene: NA
CDR3nt: TGTGCCAGCAGTTTTTTCGGACAGTTCTACGAGCAGTACTTC; CDR3aa: CASSFFGQFYEQYF; j_gene: TRBJ2-7; v_gene: TRBV28; abundance: NA; d_gene: NA
CDR3nt: TGTGCCAGCAGGCCGGGACTAGCGGGAGTGGAGACCCAGTACTTC; CDR3aa: CASRPGLAGVETQYF; j_gene: TRBJ2-5; v_gene: TRBV6-1; abundance: few; d_gene: TRBD2
CDR3nt: TGTGCCACCAGCAGCACGCGGGGGGGGTTTGGGGATGAGCAGTTCTTC; CDR3aa: CATSSTRGGFGDEQFF; j_gene: TRBJ2-1; v_gene: TRBV15; abundance: NA; d_gene: TRBD2
CDR3nt: TGTGCCAGCAGTTTATACGGGACAGGCAACTATGGCTACACCTTC; CDR3aa: CASSLYGTGNYGYTF; j_gene: TRBJ1-2; v_gene: TRBV28; abundance: NA; d_gene: TRBD1
CDR3nt: TGTGCCAGCAGCGTGGACAGGGGGAACACTGAAGCTTTCTTT; CDR3aa: CASSVDRGNTEAFF; j_gene: TRBJ1-1; v_gene: TRBV6-1; abundance: few; d_gene: TRBD1
CDR3nt: TGTGCCAGCAGCCAAGAAGGAGGGGGCAGGGGACCCTATGGCTACACCTTC; CDR3aa: CASSQEGGGRGPYGYTF; j_gene: TRBJ1-2; v_gene: TRBV4-2; abundance: NA; d_gene: TRBD1
CDR3nt: TGCGCCAGCAGCTTCAGGGCAGAGGAGCTGTTTTTT; CDR3aa: CASSFRAEELFF; j_gene: TRBJ2-2; v_gene: TRBV5-1; abundance: NA; d_gene: NA
CDR3nt: TGCGCCAGCAGCCAATCTCTGGGACTAGCGGGATTTCGCACCGGGGAGCTGTTTTTT; CDR3aa: CASSQSLGLAGFRTGELFF; j_gene: TRBJ2-2; v_gene: TRBV4-1; abundance: NA; d_gene: TRBD2
CDR3nt: TGTGCCAGCAGCTTGGTGGGCGGGAGTATTGGTACAGATACGCAGTATTTT; CDR3aa: CASSLVGGSIGTDTQYF; j_gene: TRBJ2-3; v_gene: TRBV5-6; abundance: NA; d_gene: TRBD2
CDR3nt: TGTGCCAGCAGCCGGGACAGTAATGCCGGGGAGCTGTTTTTT; CDR3aa: CASSRDSNAGELFF; j_gene: TRBJ2-2; v_gene: TRBV7-9; abundance: NA; d_gene: TRBD1
CDR3nt: TGTGCCAGCTCACCAACCCCGGGGAAAGGCCTAAACTACGAGCAGTACTTC; CDR3aa: CASSPTPGKGLNYEQYF; j_gene: TRBJ2-7; v_gene: TRBV18; abundance: NA; d_gene: NA
CDR3nt: TGTGCGTCGGGACAGCCTAACACTGAAGCTTTCTTT; CDR3aa: CASGQPNTEAFF; j_gene: TRBJ1-1; v_gene: TRBV30; abundance: NA; d_gene: TRBD1
CDR3nt: TGCGCCAGCAGCTTGACGACAGGGGGGAGCACCGGGGAGCTGTTTTTT; CDR3aa: CASSLTTGGSTGELFF; j_gene: TRBJ2-2; v_gene: TRBV5-1; abundance: NA; d_gene: TRBD1
CDR3nt: TGTGCCAGCGGGACAGGGTCGAAACTGTTTTTT; CDR3aa: CASGTGSKLFF; j_gene: TRBJ1-4; v_gene: TRBV10-3; abundance: NA; d_gene: TRBD1
CDR3nt: TGCAGCGTTGAGGCTGGCCCGGGGGAGACCCAGTACTTC; CDR3aa: CSVEAGPGETQYF; j_gene: TRBJ2-5; v_gene: TRBV29-1; abundance: NA; d_gene: NA
CDR3nt: TGTGCCAGCAGCCTCTCCTCACTAGCTACCGGGGAGCTGTTTTTT; CDR3aa: CASSLSSLATGELFF; j_gene: TRBJ2-2; v_gene: TRBV7-6; abundance: NA; d_gene: NA
CDR3nt: TGCGCCAGCAGCCCAGTTGTTTCGGGACAGGGGGGTCAGCCCCAGCATTTT; CDR3aa: CASSPVVSGQGGQPQHF; j_gene: TRBJ1-5; v_gene: TRBV4-1; abundance: NA; d_gene: TRBD1
CDR3nt: TGTGCCAGCTCACCCGGGACAGGGGGCGGGTACGAGCAGTACTTC; CDR3aa: CASSPGTGGGYEQYF; j_gene: TRBJ2-7; v_gene: TRBV18; abundance: few; d_gene: TRBD1
CDR3nt: TGTGCCAGCTCTACCACGGGGCGGGGGAACACCGGGGAGCTGTTTTTT; CDR3aa: CASSTTGRGNTGELFF; j_gene: TRBJ2-2; v_gene: TRBV9; abundance: NA; d_gene: NA
CDR3nt: TGTGCCAGCAGTCAACAGGGGGAGACCCAGTACTTC; CDR3aa: CASSQQGETQYF; j_gene: TRBJ2-5; v_gene: TRBV7-9; abundance: NA; d_gene: TRBD1
CDR3nt: TGTGCCAGCAGCCCTTCGGGGGGGCGGGGAGCCTACGAGCAGTACTTC; CDR3aa: CASSPSGGRGAYEQYF; j_gene: TRBJ2-7; v_gene: TRBV7-8; abundance: NA; d_gene: TRBD2
CDR3nt: TGTGCCAGCAGTTTATTAGGGACAGGCTATGGCTACACCTTC; CDR3aa: CASSLLGTGYGYTF; j_gene: TRBJ1-2; v_gene: TRBV27; abundance: NA; d_gene: TRBD1
CDR3nt: TGCAGCGTCGAGGACAGGGGGCACGAGCAGTACTTC; CDR3aa: CSVEDRGHEQYF; j_gene: TRBJ2-7; v_gene: TRBV29-1; abundance: NA; d_gene: TRBD1
CDR3nt: TGTGCCAGCAGCGGTTTAGTAGTAGAGACCCAGTACTTC; CDR3aa: CASSGLVVETQYF; j_gene: TRBJ2-5; v_gene: TRBV7-9; abundance: NA; d_gene: NA
CDR3nt: TGTGCCAGCAGGAAACTAGGACTAGCGGGAGGAGTCTTTGAGACCCAGTACTTC; CDR3aa: CASRKLGLAGGVFETQYF; j_gene: TRBJ2-5; v_gene: TRBV25-1; abundance: NA; d_gene: TRBD2
CDR3nt: TGTGCCAGCTCACCTCTCCACCGGGACACTGAAGCTTTCTTT; CDR3aa: CASSPLHRDTEAFF; j_gene: TRBJ1-1; v_gene: TRBV18; abundance: NA; d_gene: NA
CDR3nt: TGTGCCAGCAGCGTAGACTCGGGGGTCGGCAATGAGCAGTTCTTC; CDR3aa: CASSVDSGVGNEQFF; j_gene: TRBJ2-1; v_gene: TRBV9; abundance: NA; d_gene: NA
CDR3nt: TGTGCCAGCAGCTTAGTCAGGGTGAGCTCCTACAATGAGCAGTTCTTC; CDR3aa: CASSLVRVSSYNEQFF; j_gene: TRBJ2-1; v_gene: TRBV11-2; abundance: NA; d_gene: NA
CDR3nt: TGTGCCAGCAGCACCGGACAGGGTCCCAAGGACTACGAGCAGTACTTC; CDR3aa: CASSTGQGPKDYEQYF; j_gene: TRBJ2-7; v_gene: TRBV7-9; abundance: NA; d_gene: TRBD1